This is a list of T cell receptor beta chains from one sample in a study of blood T cell repertoires in COVID-19. The assay was immunoSEQ multiplex PCR, and TCRdb's table has in-frame clones only and misses some. The top ten hold 4.3% of the sample, which has approximately 450,000 clones, about 89% seen once. The sequenced sample consisted of peripheral blood. Every receptor here comes from a woman in her 30s with acute or convalescent COVID-19. CDR3s include the opening cysteine and the closing phenylalanine or tryptophan. Each record gives: CDR3 DNA, CDR3 protein, clone size, J gene, V gene, D gene. D genes are given only for firm matches. Expanded clones get a size class; other rows say once, few or many, or leave the size out.

DNA: TGTGCCAGCAGTGAACAAGACTTCTTCTCCTACAATGAGCAGTTCTTC
CDR3: CASSEQDFFSYNEQFF
size: few
J: TRBJ2-1
V: TRBV6-1
D: NA

DNA: TGTGCCAGCAGTTTATTTGGTCTAGGCGAGACCCAGTACTTC
CDR3: CASSLFGLGETQYF
size: NA
J: TRBJ2-5
V: TRBV28
D: NA

DNA: TGCGCCAGCAGCTTGGGACAGGCTAAGTACGAGCAGTACTTC
CDR3: CASSLGQAKYEQYF
size: NA
J: TRBJ2-7
V: TRBV5-1
D: NA

DNA: TGTGCCACCAGCACAAGAGAAGGGGGACGGGAGACCCAGTACTTC
CDR3: CATSTREGGRETQYF
size: NA
J: TRBJ2-5
V: TRBV15
D: NA

DNA: TGCAGCGTTGACCAGACAGGGGGCGGGAACGAGCAGTACTTC
CDR3: CSVDQTGGGNEQYF
size: NA
J: TRBJ2-7
V: TRBV29-1
D: TRBD1

DNA: TGTGCCAGCAGCTTAGGGGAGGAAAGAGCTTTCTTT
CDR3: CASSLGEERAFF
size: NA
J: TRBJ1-1
V: TRBV7-8
D: NA

DNA: TGCGCCAGCAGCTTGGGACTAGCGGGAGAGACCCAGTACTTC
CDR3: CASSLGLAGETQYF
size: NA
J: TRBJ2-5
V: TRBV5-1
D: TRBD2

DNA: TGTGCCAGCTCCCAACCAAGCGGGGGGGGCACAGATACGCAGTATTTT
CDR3: CASSQPSGGGTDTQYF
size: NA
J: TRBJ2-3
V: TRBV7-6
D: TRBD2

DNA: TGCAGTGCCGCAGGGGACACTGAAGCTTTCTTT
CDR3: CSAAGDTEAFF
size: NA
J: TRBJ1-1
V: TRBV20-1
D: NA

DNA: TGTGCCAGCAGCCAAGATACCAGGGTCGGGACAGATACGCAGTATTTT
CDR3: CASSQDTRVGTDTQYF
size: NA
J: TRBJ2-3
V: TRBV4-2
D: NA